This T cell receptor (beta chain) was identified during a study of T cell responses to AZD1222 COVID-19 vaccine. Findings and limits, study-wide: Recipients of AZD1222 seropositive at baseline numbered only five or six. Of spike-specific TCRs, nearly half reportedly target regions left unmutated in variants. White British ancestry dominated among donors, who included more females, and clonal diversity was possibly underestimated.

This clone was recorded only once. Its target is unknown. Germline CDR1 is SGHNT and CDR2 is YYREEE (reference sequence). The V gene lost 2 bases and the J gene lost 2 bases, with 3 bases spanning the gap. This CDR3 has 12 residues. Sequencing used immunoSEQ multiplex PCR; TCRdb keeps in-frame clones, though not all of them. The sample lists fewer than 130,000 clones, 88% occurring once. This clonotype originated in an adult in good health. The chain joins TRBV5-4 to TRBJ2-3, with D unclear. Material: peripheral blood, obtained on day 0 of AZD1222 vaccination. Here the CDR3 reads CASSFNTDTQYF. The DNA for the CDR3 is TGTGCCAGCAGCTTTAACACAGATACGCAGTATTTT.